This T cell receptor (beta chain) was obtained from a study of Ad26.COV2.S vaccination and SARS-CoV-2 variants. The germline CDR1 and CDR2 sequences are GTSNPN and SVGIG (reference sequence). The CDR3 consists of 17 residues. Study observations and caveats: Similar non-spike TCR breadth was observed in recipients of vaccine and of placebo.

As for treatment: around 19 received Ad26.COV2.S at low or high dose, single or two shots; roughly five received placebo; per-sample allocation not given. The study sampled participants on day 63 after the first vaccine or placebo injection. This clone was counted a single time. What it recognizes is unknown. Sequenced by immunoSEQ multiplex PCR; TCRdb stores in-frame clones only, minus some. This sample has 450,000 to 550,000 clones, with 89% found just once. The source material was peripheral blood, sampled in a trial of Ad26.COV2.S vaccine versus placebo. The chain combines TRBV30 with TRBJ2-1; TRBD2 matches at 14 bases. The sequence derives from a person between 18 and 65 years old who received the Ad26.COV2.S COVID-19 vaccine or a placebo. CDR3 coding DNA: TGTCCTGTAGGGGGACTAGCGGGAGAGTGTAGCTACAATGAGCAGTTCTTC. This gives the protein CPVGGLAGECSYNEQFF.